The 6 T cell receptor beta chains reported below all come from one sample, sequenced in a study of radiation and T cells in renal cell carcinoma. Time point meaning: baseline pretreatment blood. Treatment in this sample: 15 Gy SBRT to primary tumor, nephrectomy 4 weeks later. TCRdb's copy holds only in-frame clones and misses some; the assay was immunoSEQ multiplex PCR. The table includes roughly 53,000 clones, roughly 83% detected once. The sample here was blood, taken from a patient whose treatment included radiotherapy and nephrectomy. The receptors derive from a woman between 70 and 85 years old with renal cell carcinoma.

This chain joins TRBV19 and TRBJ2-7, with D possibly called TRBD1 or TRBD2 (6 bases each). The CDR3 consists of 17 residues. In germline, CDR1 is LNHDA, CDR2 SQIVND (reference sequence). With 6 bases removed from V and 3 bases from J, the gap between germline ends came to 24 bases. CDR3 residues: CASSKSWGASSIYEQYF. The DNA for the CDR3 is TGTGCCAGTAGCAAATCGTGGGGGGCGTCCTCGATCTACGAGCAGTACTTC.

The CDR3: CASGLWTGGGVTQYF. Here the CDR3 DNA reads TGTGCTAGTGGTCTCTGGACAGGGGGGGGCGTAACTCAGTACTTC. J is TRBJ2-5 and V is TRBV12-5; 10 nucleotides match TRBD1. J was trimmed by 11 bases and V by 5 bases; bases with no gene match: 14. Looked up from germline, CDR1 is LGHNT and CDR2 is FRNRAP. The CDR3 is 15 amino acids.

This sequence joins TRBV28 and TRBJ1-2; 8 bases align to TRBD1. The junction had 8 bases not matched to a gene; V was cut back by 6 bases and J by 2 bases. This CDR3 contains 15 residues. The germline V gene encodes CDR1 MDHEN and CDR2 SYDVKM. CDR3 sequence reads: CASRRQGSVNYGYTF. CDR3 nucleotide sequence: TGTGCCAGCAGGAGACAGGGGAGCGTCAACTATGGCTACACCTTC.

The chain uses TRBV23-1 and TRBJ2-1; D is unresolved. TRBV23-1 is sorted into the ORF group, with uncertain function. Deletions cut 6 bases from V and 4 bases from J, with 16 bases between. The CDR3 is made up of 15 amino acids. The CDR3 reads CASSQTEFHYNEQFF. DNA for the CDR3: TGCGCCAGCAGCCAAACAGAGTTCCATTACAATGAGCAGTTCTTC.

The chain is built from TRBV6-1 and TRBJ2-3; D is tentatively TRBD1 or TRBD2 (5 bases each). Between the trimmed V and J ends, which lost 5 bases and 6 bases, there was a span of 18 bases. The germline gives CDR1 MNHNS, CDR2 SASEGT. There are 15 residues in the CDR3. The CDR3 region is CASSRQVRGIDTQYF. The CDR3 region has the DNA TGTGCCAGCAGTCGCCAAGTCCGGGGCATTGATACGCAGTATTTT.

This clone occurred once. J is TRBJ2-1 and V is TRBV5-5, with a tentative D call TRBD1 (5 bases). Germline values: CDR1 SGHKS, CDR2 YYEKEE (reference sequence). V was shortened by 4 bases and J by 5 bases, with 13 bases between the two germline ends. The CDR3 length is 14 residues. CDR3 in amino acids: CASSPWTSHNEQFF. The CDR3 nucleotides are TGTGCCAGCAGCCCATGGACATCCCACAATGAGCAGTTCTTC. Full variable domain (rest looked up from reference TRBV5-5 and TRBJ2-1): DAGVTQSPTHLIKTRGQQVTLRCSPISGHKSVSWYQQVLGQGPQFIFQYYEKEERGRGNFPDRFSARQFPNYSSELNVNALLLGDSALYLCASSPWTSHNEQFFGPGTRLTVL.